The clone carrying this TCR beta chain was seen once. Assay: immunoSEQ multiplex PCR; the TCRdb copy retains only in-frame clones and omits some. The sample contains about 45,000 clones, 85% to 95% of which appear only once. This record belongs to a study of T cell changes during pregnancy in multiple sclerosis. Deletions cut 5 bases from V and 1 base from J, with 26 bases between. The CDR3 is made up of 19 amino acids. CDR1 and CDR2 from the germline V gene are SEHNR and FQNEAQ (reference sequence). The TCR originated in a female donor with multiple sclerosis, enrolled in a pregnancy study. The rearrangement uses TRBV7-9 and TRBJ1-1, with a tentative D call TRBD1 (5 bases). Sequencing used CD8+ T cells from peripheral blood mononuclear cells, obtained in the second trimester of pregnancy. CDR3 in DNA: TGTGCCAGCAGCCCCAGCGGGACCGCCGCCCGACCGTGGAACACTGAAGCTTTCTTT. Translation gives CASSPSGTAARPWNTEAFF.